These T cell receptor beta chains were read from a single sample in a study of blood T cell repertoires in COVID-19. Clones were sequenced by immunoSEQ multiplex PCR, and TCRdb holds only the in-frame ones, with some missing. The data hold approximately 230,000 clones, with almost 90% observed a single time. Sequencing was carried out using peripheral blood. Receptors were obtained from a man at least 80 years old with acute or convalescent COVID-19. Each CDR3 is given with its conserved first and last residue. D genes are given only for firm matches. Clone size is stated in some rows and not others, as once, few, many or a class when expanded.

abundance	v_gene	j_gene	d_gene	CDR3nt	CDR3aa
NA	TRBV7-3	TRBJ2-3	TRBD1	TGTGCCAGCAGCGTATCGGGACAGGCCGGCACAGATACGCAGTATTTT	CASSVSGQAGTDTQYF
NA	TRBV9	TRBJ2-6	TRBD1	TGTGCCAGCAGCGTAGGAGGGGACAGGGCTGGGGCCAACGTCCTGACTTTC	CASSVGGDRAGANVLTF
NA	TRBV5-4	TRBJ2-7	NA	TGTGCCAGCAGCTCCTACGCAGGCGACACCCCCTACGAGCAGTACTTC	CASSSYAGDTPYEQYF
NA	TRBV6-2/TRBV6-3	TRBJ2-5	TRBD1	TGTGCCAGCAGCCCCGGGACAGGGGTACAAGAGACCCAGTACTTC	CASSPGTGVQETQYF
NA	TRBV9	TRBJ2-3	NA	TGTGCCAGCAGCCTCGTCGGGAGTCCAGATACGCAGTATTTT	CASSLVGSPDTQYF
NA	TRBV5-6	TRBJ2-2	TRBD2	TGTGCCAGCAGCTTGGAGACCTTGCGGGGGGGCGGCGGGGAGCTGTTTTTT	CASSLETLRGGGGELFF
NA	TRBV7-8	TRBJ2-2	TRBD2	TGTGCCAGCAGGGTACCTAGCGGAGTGAACACCGGGGAGCTGTTTTTT	CASRVPSGVNTGELFF
NA	TRBV6-5	TRBJ2-7	NA	TGTGCCAGTCAGGGGTTTAGCGAGCAGTACTTC	CASQGFSEQYF
NA	TRBV5-5	TRBJ2-7	TRBD1	TGTGCCAGCAGCCAGGGACAGCCAAGCTACGAGCAGTACTTC	CASSQGQPSYEQYF
NA	TRBV4-2	TRBJ2-3	TRBD1	TGTGCCAGCAGTGATAGGGACAGGGGATACACAGATACGCAGTATTTT	CASSDRDRGYTDTQYF
NA	TRBV30	TRBJ1-2	NA	TGTGCCTGGAGTAGCTATAACTATGGCTACACCTTC	CAWSSYNYGYTF
NA	TRBV9	TRBJ1-2	TRBD1	TGTGCCAGCAGCGTAGGAAGGGGGCAAAGCTATGGCTACACCTTC	CASSVGRGQSYGYTF
NA	TRBV28	TRBJ2-7	TRBD1	TGTGCCAGCAGTTTCTACCGGGACAGGGCCTACGAGCAGTACTTC	CASSFYRDRAYEQYF
NA	TRBV2	TRBJ2-7	TRBD1	TGTGCCACAAGAGGACAGGGGGTCGAGCAGTACTTC	CATRGQGVEQYF
NA	TRBV11-2	TRBJ1-1	TRBD1	TGTGCCAGCAGCCCAGTTCTTGCAGGGGGAAAAACTGAAGCTTTCTTT	CASSPVLAGGKTEAFF
NA	TRBV15	TRBJ2-1	TRBD2	TGTGCCACCAGCAGGGGGACTAGCAGGGATGAGCAGTTCTTC	CATSRGTSRDEQFF
NA	TRBV24-1	TRBJ2-1	TRBD2	TGTGCCACCAGTGAGCCTACTAGCGGGAGCTACAATGAGCAGTTCTTC	CATSEPTSGSYNEQFF
NA	TRBV6-1	TRBJ2-5	TRBD2	TGTGCCAGCAGTGAATACCTAGCGGGAGGGCAAGAGACCCAGTACTTC	CASSEYLAGGQETQYF
NA	TRBV7-6	TRBJ2-7	NA	TGTGCCAGCAGCTTAGCTTCTAGCGCGACCTACGAGCAGTACTTC	CASSLASSATYEQYF
NA	TRBV7-9	TRBJ1-5	NA	TGTGCCAGCAGCTCGACAGATAGCAATCAGCCCCAGCATTTT	CASSSTDSNQPQHF
few	TRBV25-1	TRBJ1-1	NA	TGTGCCAGCACGCCCTCCAGGGGAGAAGACACTGAAGCTTTCTTT	CASTPSRGEDTEAFF
NA	TRBV7-9	TRBJ2-1	TRBD2	TGTGCCAGCAGCGAGCTAGCGGGAGGGCACAATGAGCAGTTCTTC	CASSELAGGHNEQFF
NA	TRBV3-1/TRBV3-2	TRBJ2-1	TRBD2	TGTGCCAGCAGCCACCCGGGACTAGGGTCCAATGAGCAGTTCTTC	CASSHPGLGSNEQFF
once	TRBV6-6	TRBJ2-1	TRBD1	TGTGCCAGTTCAATAGACAGGGATGAGCAGTTCTTC	CASSIDRDEQFF
NA	TRBV5-1	TRBJ2-3	NA	TGCGCCAGCAGTCAGGAGGCAGGCTCTAGCACAGATACGCAGTATTTT	CASSQEAGSSTDTQYF
few	TRBV14	TRBJ1-1	NA	TGTGCCAGCAGCCAAGACCTCACTGAAGCTTTCTTT	CASSQDLTEAFF
NA	TRBV9	TRBJ2-5	TRBD2	TGTGCCAGCAGTTATCTAGCGGGAGCCCAAGAGACCCAGTACTTC	CASSYLAGAQETQYF
NA	TRBV5-1	TRBJ2-1	TRBD2	TGCGCCAGCAGCTCCCGGACTAGCGGGATCCTGAATGAGCAGTTCTTC	CASSSRTSGILNEQFF
NA	TRBV7-2	TRBJ2-2	NA	TGTGCCAGCAGCTTAACGGGGACGAACACCGGGGAGCTGTTTTTT	CASSLTGTNTGELFF
NA	TRBV7-2	TRBJ2-3	TRBD1	TGTGCCAGCAGCTTAGGAGGGGGCTCTAGCACAGATACGCAGTATTTT	CASSLGGGSSTDTQYF
few	TRBV7-8	TRBJ1-1	NA	TGTGCCAGTCTACAGGGGAACACTGAAGCTTTCTTT	CASLQGNTEAFF
NA	TRBV10-3	TRBJ2-5	NA	TGTGCCATCAGTGACAGTGCCGTAGCGGAGACCCAGTACTTC	CAISDSAVAETQYF
NA	TRBV15	TRBJ2-3	TRBD2	TGTGCCACCAGCAGAGTCGTAGGACTAGCGGGGGGGCCGGATACGCAGTATTTT	CATSRVVGLAGGPDTQYF
NA	TRBV7-8	TRBJ1-2	TRBD1	TGTGCCAGCAGCGACCAACGAGGGGGCAGTAGCTACACCTTC	CASSDQRGGSSYTF
few	TRBV2	TRBJ2-7	TRBD2	TGTGCCAGCAGGCTAGCGGGAATCAACGAGCAGTACTTC	CASRLAGINEQYF
NA	TRBV19	TRBJ1-5	NA	TGTGCCAGTAGTATAACGGCAGGGTCGGGCAATCAGCCCCAGCATTTT	CASSITAGSGNQPQHF
NA	TRBV7-9	TRBJ2-7	TRBD1	TGTGCCAGCAGCCTACCGGGACAGGCCTCCTACGAGCAGTACTTC	CASSLPGQASYEQYF
NA	TRBV4-2	TRBJ2-1	TRBD2	TGTGCCAGCAGCCAAGATCCACTTGGAGCGGGAGGGTGGTCCAATGAGCAGTTCTTC	CASSQDPLGAGGWSNEQFF
once	TRBV29-1	TRBJ1-1	NA	TGCAGCGTTGACCTGGGGGGAACTGAAGCTTTCTTT	CSVDLGGTEAFF
NA	TRBV7-9	TRBJ2-1	TRBD2	TGTGCCAGCAGCCATAAGACTAGCGGGACCTACAATGAGCAGTTCTTC	CASSHKTSGTYNEQFF
NA	TRBV12-3/TRBV12-4	TRBJ2-5	NA	TGTGCCAGCAATACAGGACGGCAAGAGACCCAGTACTTC	CASNTGRQETQYF
NA	TRBV7-9	TRBJ2-7	TRBD2	TGTGCCAGCAGCTCCGTTGGGACTAGCGGGAGAAGCGTGGGCTACGAGCAGTACTTC	CASSSVGTSGRSVGYEQYF
NA	TRBV6-5	TRBJ2-1	NA	TGTGCCAGCAGGGCGGGACTGGGTTACAATGAGCAGTTCTTC	CASRAGLGYNEQFF
NA	TRBV9	TRBJ1-2	NA	TGTGCCAGCAGCGGACGACAGAATGGCTACACCTTC	CASSGRQNGYTF
NA	TRBV2	TRBJ1-2	TRBD1	TGTGCCAGCAGTGACCGGGACAGGGATGGGAGGGGCTACACCTTC	CASSDRDRDGRGYTF
NA	TRBV3-1/TRBV3-2	TRBJ1-2	NA	TGTGCCAGCAGCCAAGGAGCACAGGGACGCTTCGGCTACACCTTC	CASSQGAQGRFGYTF
NA	TRBV5-6	TRBJ1-1	NA	TGTGCCAGCAGCCCCTTGGGGGGGTTGAACACTGAAGCTTTCTTT	CASSPLGGLNTEAFF
NA	TRBV4-1	TRBJ1-2	NA	TGCGCCAGCAGCCAACGGCGGGCGTGGAAGACCTTC	CASSQRRAWKTF
NA	TRBV5-1	TRBJ2-2	NA	TGCGCCAGCAGCTTTACCGGGACCGGGGAGCTGTTTTTT	CASSFTGTGELFF
once	TRBV3-1/TRBV3-2	TRBJ2-7	TRBD2	TGTGCCAGCAGCCCCCAGCTAGCGGGACCGCACGAGCAGTACTTC	CASSPQLAGPHEQYF
NA	TRBV28	TRBJ2-7	TRBD1	TGTGCCAGCAGTTCCTCCGGGACAGGAAAATACGAGCAGTACTTC	CASSSSGTGKYEQYF
NA	TRBV4-1	TRBJ2-7	NA	TGCGCCAGCAGCCAAGGTCCGACAGGCACACCCTACGAGCAGTACTTC	CASSQGPTGTPYEQYF
NA	TRBV7-9	TRBJ2-1	TRBD2	TGTGCCAGCAGCTCAACTAGCGGAGCTGAGCAGTTCTTC	CASSSTSGAEQFF
NA	TRBV19	TRBJ1-5	NA	TGTGCCAGTAGCCCCGAGTCTAGCTGGATTTTCAATCAGCCCCAGCATTTT	CASSPESSWIFNQPQHF
NA	TRBV3-1/TRBV3-2	TRBJ1-1	TRBD1	TGTGCCAGCAGCCTTCTACAGGGGACCGATGAAGCTTTCTTT	CASSLLQGTDEAFF